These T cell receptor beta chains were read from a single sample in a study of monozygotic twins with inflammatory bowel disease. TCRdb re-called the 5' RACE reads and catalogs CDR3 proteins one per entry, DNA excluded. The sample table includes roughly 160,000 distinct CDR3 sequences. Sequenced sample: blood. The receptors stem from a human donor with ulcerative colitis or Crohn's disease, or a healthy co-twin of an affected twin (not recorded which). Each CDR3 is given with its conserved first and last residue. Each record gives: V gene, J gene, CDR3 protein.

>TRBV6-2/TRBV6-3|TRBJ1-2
CASSYTAGLDYTF
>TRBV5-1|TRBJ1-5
CASSPGDRSNQPQHF
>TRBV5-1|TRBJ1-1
CASSFRRDTRTEAFF
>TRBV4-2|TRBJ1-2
CASSQEWGANGYTF
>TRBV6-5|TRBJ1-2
CASSYSPGGSYGYTF
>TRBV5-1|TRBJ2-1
CASSLERGINNEQFF
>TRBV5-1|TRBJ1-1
CASSLDRMNTEAFF
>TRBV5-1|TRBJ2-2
CASSLGGMSNTGELFF
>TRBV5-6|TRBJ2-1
CASSFNGLGIYEQFF
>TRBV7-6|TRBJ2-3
CASSLATRGGTDTQYF
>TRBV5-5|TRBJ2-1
CASSPQAGEQFF
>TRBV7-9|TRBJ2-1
CASSLDAGGRGQFF
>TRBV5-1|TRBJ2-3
CASSLGSGSTDTQYF
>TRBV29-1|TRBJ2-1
CSVGEGNEQFF
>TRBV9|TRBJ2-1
CASSGAGGPGDEQFF
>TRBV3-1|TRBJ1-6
CASSQELYPTGQGHSPLHF
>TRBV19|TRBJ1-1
CASNRVWDTEAFF
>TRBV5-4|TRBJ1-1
CASSPWGGNTEAFF
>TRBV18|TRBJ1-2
CASKGINQPHYGYTF
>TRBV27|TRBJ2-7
CASSFGQNYEQYF
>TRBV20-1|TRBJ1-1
CSAYHRTGRTTEAFF
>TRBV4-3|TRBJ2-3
CASSQDRGVLDTQYF
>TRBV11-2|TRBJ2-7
CASSLDLRDRVYEQYF
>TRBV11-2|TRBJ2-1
CASSPLLNNEQFF
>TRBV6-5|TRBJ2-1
CASSYSRTRGGYGEQFF
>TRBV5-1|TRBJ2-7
CASSFVADRRYEQYF
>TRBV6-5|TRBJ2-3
CASSYTRGLVTQYF
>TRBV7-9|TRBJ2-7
CASSIGRDSYEQYF
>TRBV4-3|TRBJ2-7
CASSQGAVDYEQYF
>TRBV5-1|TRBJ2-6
CASSSIRGPGANVLTF
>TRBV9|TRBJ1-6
CASSGGPNSPLHF
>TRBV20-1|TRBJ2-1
CSARVREGRYEQFF
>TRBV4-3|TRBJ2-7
CASSQAQVDYEQYF
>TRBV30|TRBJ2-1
CAWKRGSSYNEQFF
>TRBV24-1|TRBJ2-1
CATSDLKSSSSYNEQFF
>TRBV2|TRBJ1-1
CASSEWGESTEAFF
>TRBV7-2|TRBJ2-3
CASSATTDTQYF
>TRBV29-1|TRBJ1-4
CSATPPQAPGKLFF
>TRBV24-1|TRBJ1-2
CATSDTTGLGGYTF
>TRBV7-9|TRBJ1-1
CASSSDDTEAFF
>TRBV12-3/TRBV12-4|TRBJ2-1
CASSLTDNEQFF
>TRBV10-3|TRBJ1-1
CASDRGTGALHTEAFF
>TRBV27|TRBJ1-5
CASRTGHNQPQHF
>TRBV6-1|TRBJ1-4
CASSVGTGANEKLFF
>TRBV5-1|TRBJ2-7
CASSLEAGEQYF
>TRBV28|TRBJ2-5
CASSTPMQGVQETQYF
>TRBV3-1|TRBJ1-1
CASSRLTGGFSEAFF
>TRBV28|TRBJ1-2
CASSLNMRRANYGYTF
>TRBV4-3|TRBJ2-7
CASSQEAGLVFEQYF
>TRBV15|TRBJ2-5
CATSLPGKTQYF
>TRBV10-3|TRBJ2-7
CAIRGSSRQYF
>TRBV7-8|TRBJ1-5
CASSLTIQGVQPQHF
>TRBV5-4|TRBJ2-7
CASSFWTGESSYEQYF